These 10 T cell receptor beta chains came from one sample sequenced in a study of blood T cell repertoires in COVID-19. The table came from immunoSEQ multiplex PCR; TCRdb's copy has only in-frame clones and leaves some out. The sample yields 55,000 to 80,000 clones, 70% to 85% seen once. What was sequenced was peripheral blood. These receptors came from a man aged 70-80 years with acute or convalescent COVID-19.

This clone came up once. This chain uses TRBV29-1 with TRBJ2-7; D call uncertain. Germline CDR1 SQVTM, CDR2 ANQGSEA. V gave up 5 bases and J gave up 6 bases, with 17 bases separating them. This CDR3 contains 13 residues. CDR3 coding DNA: TGCAGCGTTATGTATCAGTCCTTCTCCGAGCAGTACTTC. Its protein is CSVMYQSFSEQYF.

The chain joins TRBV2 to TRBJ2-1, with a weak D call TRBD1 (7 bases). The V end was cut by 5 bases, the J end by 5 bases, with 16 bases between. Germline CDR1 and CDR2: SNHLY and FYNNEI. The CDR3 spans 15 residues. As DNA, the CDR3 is TGTGCCAGCAGTCAGCAGGGGGGTAGCCACAATGAGCAGTTCTTC. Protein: CASSQQGGSHNEQFF.

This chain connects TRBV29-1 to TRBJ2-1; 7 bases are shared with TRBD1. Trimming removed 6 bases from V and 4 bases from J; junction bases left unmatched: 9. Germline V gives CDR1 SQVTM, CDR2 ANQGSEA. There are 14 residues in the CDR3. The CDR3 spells CSVAPGQTYNEQFF. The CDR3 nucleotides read TGCAGCGTAGCGCCGGGACAGACATACAATGAGCAGTTCTTC.

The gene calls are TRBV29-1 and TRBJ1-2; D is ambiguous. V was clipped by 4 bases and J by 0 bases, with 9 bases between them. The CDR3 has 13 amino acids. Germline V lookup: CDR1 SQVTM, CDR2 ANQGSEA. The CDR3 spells CSVGDGANYGYTF. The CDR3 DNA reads TGCAGCGTTGGTGACGGAGCTAACTATGGCTACACCTTC.

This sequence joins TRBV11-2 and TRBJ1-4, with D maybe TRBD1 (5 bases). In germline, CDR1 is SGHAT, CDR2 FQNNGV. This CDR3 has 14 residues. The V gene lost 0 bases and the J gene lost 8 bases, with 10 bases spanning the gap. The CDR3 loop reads CASSLEASGEKLFF. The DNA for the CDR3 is TGTGCCAGCAGCTTAGAGGCGTCAGGGGAAAAACTGTTTTTT.

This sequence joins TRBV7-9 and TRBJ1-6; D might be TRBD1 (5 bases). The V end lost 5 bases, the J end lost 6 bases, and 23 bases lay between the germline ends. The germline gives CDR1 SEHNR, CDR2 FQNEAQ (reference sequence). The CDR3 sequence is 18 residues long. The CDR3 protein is CASSRFEGAAYLNSPLHF. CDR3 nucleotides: TGTGCCAGCAGCCGGTTCGAAGGGGCCGCCTACCTTAATTCACCCCTCCACTTT.

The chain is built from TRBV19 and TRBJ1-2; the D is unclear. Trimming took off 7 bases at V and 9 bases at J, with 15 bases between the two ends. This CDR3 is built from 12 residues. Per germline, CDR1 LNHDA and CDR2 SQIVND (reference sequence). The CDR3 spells CASKAAPRSYTF. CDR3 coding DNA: TGTGCCAGTAAAGCGGCCCCTAGGAGCTACACCTTC.

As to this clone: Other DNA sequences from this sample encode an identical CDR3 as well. CDR3 DNA: TGTGCCAGCAGTGACCGACAGGGGCGATACAATGAGCAGTTCTTC. This codes for CASSDRQGRYNEQFF. V and J are TRBV2 and TRBJ2-1; TRBD1 matches 8 bases. The CDR3 runs 15 residues. The germline gives CDR1 SNHLY, CDR2 FYNNEI. With 3 bases clipped from V and 4 bases from J, the junction kept 5 bases outside the gene matches.

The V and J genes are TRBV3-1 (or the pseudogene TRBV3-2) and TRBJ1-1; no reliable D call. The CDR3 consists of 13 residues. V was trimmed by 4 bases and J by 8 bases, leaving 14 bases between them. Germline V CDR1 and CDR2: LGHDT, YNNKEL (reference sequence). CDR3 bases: TGTGCCAGCAGCCCAGAAACGGCGGGAGAAGCTTTCTTT. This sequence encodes CASSPETAGEAFF.

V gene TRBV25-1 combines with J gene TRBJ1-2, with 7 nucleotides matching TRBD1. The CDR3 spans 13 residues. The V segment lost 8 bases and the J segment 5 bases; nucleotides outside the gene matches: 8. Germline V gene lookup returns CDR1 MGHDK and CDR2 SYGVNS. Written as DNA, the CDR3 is TGTGCCAGCGCCGACGGGACAGCTTATGGCTACACCTTC. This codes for CASADGTAYGYTF.